One sample yielded the 2 T cell receptor beta chains listed below, sequenced in a study of blood T cell repertoires in COVID-19 (dated by TCRdb to about 2020). Library creation used the immunoSEQ multiplex PCR assay. TCRdb stores this immuneACCESS table with in-frame sequences only. Part of the clones is absent; in the studies checked, under half of the shortfall reflects unresolved V genes, and no reason is known for the rest. This sample lists some 290,000 clones; 70% to 90% were detected once. The ten largest clonotypes hold approximately 12% of the sample. Sequences were obtained from peripheral blood. The receptors shown here come from a woman aged 30 to 39 with COVID-19, enrolled during active disease.

The gene calls are TRBV27 and TRBJ2-1; D remains ambiguous. This CDR3 has 11 residues. Germline V gives CDR1 MNHEY, CDR2 SMNVEV (reference sequence). V lost 4 bases, J lost 7 bases, and 5 bases lay in between. The CDR3 loop is CASSYGNEQFF. The DNA for the CDR3 is TGTGCCAGCAGTTACGGGAATGAGCAGTTCTTC.

The rearrangement links TRBV4-1 to TRBJ2-1; TRBD1 agrees at 11 bases. Per germline, CDR1 MGHRA and CDR2 YSYEKL. CDR3 length: 16 residues. The junction had 4 bases not matched to a gene; V was cut back by 1 base and J by 5 bases. CDR3 coding DNA: TGCGCCAGCAGCCAAGGGGACAGGGGGTTCGACAATGAGCAGTTCTTC. Translating it yields CASSQGDRGFDNEQFF.